A selection of T cell receptor beta chains follows, all from one sample in a study of T-cell reconstitution after alpha-beta-depleted transplantation in children. TCRdb independently ran MiXCR on the PCR reads; one entry per CDR3 protein. The sample lists a few hundred thousand distinct CDR3 sequences; approximately 10% were seen once. Sequencing was performed on peripheral blood, taken 180 days after TCRalphabeta/CD19-depleted stem cell transplant. These receptors originate from a male patient between 2 and 15 years old who had a stem cell transplant for chronic granulomatous disease, so the T cells may come from the graft donor. The CDR3 runs from the conserved cysteine through the conserved F or W. Each record gives: D gene, clone size, V gene, J gene, CDR3 DNA, CDR3 protein. D genes are given only for firm matches. Rows give clone size only sometimes, using once, few, many, or a class for an expanded clone.

d_gene: .
abundance: .
v_gene: TRBV19
j_gene: TRBJ1-1
CDR3nt: TGTGCCAGTACCCCTCAACAGGGTTTTTCGACTGAAGCTTTCTTT
CDR3aa: CASTPQQGFSTEAFF

d_gene: TRBD1
abundance: many
v_gene: TRBV5-6
j_gene: TRBJ2-7
CDR3nt: TGTGCCAGCAGCTCACCCCCGGGACAGGGGGCGTACGAGCAGTACTTC
CDR3aa: CASSSPPGQGAYEQYF

d_gene: .
abundance: .
v_gene: TRBV28
j_gene: TRBJ2-3
CDR3nt: TGTGCCAGCATAAAGGGCGGCACAGATACGCAGTATTTT
CDR3aa: CASIKGGTDTQYF

d_gene: TRBD1
abundance: few
v_gene: TRBV4-3
j_gene: TRBJ2-2
CDR3nt: TGCGCCAGCAGCCAAGCCGGGACAGGCACCGGGGAGCTGTTTTTT
CDR3aa: CASSQAGTGTGELFF

d_gene: .
abundance: many
v_gene: TRBV29-1
j_gene: TRBJ2-5
CDR3nt: TGCAGCGTTGCCAGGGTCCAAGAGACCCAGTACTTC
CDR3aa: CSVARVQETQYF

d_gene: .
abundance: many
v_gene: TRBV20-1
j_gene: TRBJ1-6
CDR3nt: TGCAGTGCTAGAGGGGGGGGGTGGAATTCACCCCTCCACTTT
CDR3aa: CSARGGGWNSPLHF

d_gene: .
abundance: many
v_gene: TRBV5-1
j_gene: TRBJ2-7
CDR3nt: TGCGCCAGCAGCTTGGTGGGGGGTCACGAGCAGTACTTC
CDR3aa: CASSLVGGHEQYF

d_gene: .
abundance: .
v_gene: TRBV20-1
j_gene: TRBJ2-6
CDR3nt: TGCAGTGCTAGAGGCCAGGTTTCGAGCTCTGGGGCCAACGTCCTGACTTTC
CDR3aa: CSARGQVSSSGANVLTF

d_gene: TRBD1
abundance: once
v_gene: TRBV4-1
j_gene: TRBJ2-6
CDR3nt: TGCGCCAGCTGCCAAGATATCCAAGGGGACAGTCTTTTCTCTGGTGCCAACGTCCTGACTTTC
CDR3aa: CASCQDIQGDSLFSGANVLTF

d_gene: .
abundance: many
v_gene: TRBV24-1
j_gene: TRBJ1-2
CDR3nt: TGTGCCACCAGTGATCCCGGTCACTATGGCTACACCTTC
CDR3aa: CATSDPGHYGYTF

d_gene: TRBD2
abundance: many
v_gene: TRBV20-1
j_gene: TRBJ2-1
CDR3nt: TGCAGTGTAGACGGCGGACTAGCGGGAACCTACAATGAGCAGTTCTTC
CDR3aa: CSVDGGLAGTYNEQFF

d_gene: .
abundance: many
v_gene: TRBV4-3
j_gene: TRBJ1-3
CDR3nt: TGCGCCAGCAGCCAAGCATCGGGGCCAGGAAACACCATATATTTT
CDR3aa: CASSQASGPGNTIYF

d_gene: .
abundance: many
v_gene: TRBV10-2
j_gene: TRBJ2-2
CDR3nt: TGCGCCAGCAGGAGGGATGCGAACACCGGGGAGCTGTTTTTT
CDR3aa: CASRRDANTGELFF

d_gene: TRBD1
abundance: many
v_gene: TRBV20-1
j_gene: TRBJ2-3
CDR3nt: TGCAGTGCGACTACAGGGACAGAGAACACAGATACGCAGTATTTT
CDR3aa: CSATTGTENTDTQYF

d_gene: .
abundance: many
v_gene: TRBV5-1
j_gene: TRBJ1-1
CDR3nt: TGCGCCAGCAGCTTGGGGGAGGTATTTAGGGAGAACACTGAAGCTTTCTTT
CDR3aa: CASSLGEVFRENTEAFF

d_gene: TRBD1
abundance: many
v_gene: TRBV15
j_gene: TRBJ2-5
CDR3nt: TGTGCCACCAGCAGAAATATTCCCAGGGGGCGCGCAGAGACCCAGTACTTC
CDR3aa: CATSRNIPRGRAETQYF

d_gene: .
abundance: many
v_gene: TRBV7-2
j_gene: TRBJ1-1
CDR3nt: TGTGCCAGCAGCTTGAGTACAGGGAACACTGAAGCTTTCTTT
CDR3aa: CASSLSTGNTEAFF

d_gene: .
abundance: many
v_gene: TRBV18
j_gene: TRBJ1-4
CDR3nt: TGTGCCAGCTCACGGGAGCTCAATGAAAAACTGTTTTTT
CDR3aa: CASSRELNEKLFF

d_gene: .
abundance: many
v_gene: TRBV11-2
j_gene: TRBJ2-1
CDR3nt: TGTGCCAGCAGCTTAGATAGGGTATGGGGGATCCAGAAGTACAATGAGCAGTTCTTC
CDR3aa: CASSLDRVWGIQKYNEQFF

d_gene: TRBD1
abundance: many
v_gene: TRBV20-1
j_gene: TRBJ2-7
CDR3nt: TGCAGTGCTAGTTCCGGGACAGGGTGGGGGCAGTACTTC
CDR3aa: CSASSGTGWGQYF

d_gene: .
abundance: .
v_gene: TRBV12-3/TRBV12-4
j_gene: TRBJ2-1
CDR3nt: TGTGCCAGCAGTTTAAAATGGTACAATGAGCAGTTCTTC
CDR3aa: CASSLKWYNEQFF

d_gene: .
abundance: many
v_gene: TRBV18
j_gene: TRBJ2-2
CDR3nt: TGTGCCAGCTTGACGACTAGGAAGGGCACCGGGGAGCTGTTTTTT
CDR3aa: CASLTTRKGTGELFF

d_gene: .
abundance: .
v_gene: TRBV29-1
j_gene: TRBJ2-7
CDR3nt: TGCAGCGTCCGGACGGATGGGACCTCCTACGAGCAGCACTTC
CDR3aa: CSVRTDGTSYEQHF

d_gene: .
abundance: many
v_gene: TRBV20-1
j_gene: TRBJ1-2
CDR3nt: TGCAGTGCTGACTTATCCTATGGCTACACCTTC
CDR3aa: CSADLSYGYTF

d_gene: .
abundance: many
v_gene: TRBV5-1
j_gene: TRBJ2-2
CDR3nt: TGCGCCAGCAGCTTAACCCAGGGAACCGGGGAGCTGTTTTTT
CDR3aa: CASSLTQGTGELFF

d_gene: TRBD2
abundance: many
v_gene: TRBV7-2
j_gene: TRBJ2-2
CDR3nt: TGTGCCAGCAGCGTAAGGCTAGCGGGGGCCTCGAACACCGGGGAGCTGTTTTTT
CDR3aa: CASSVRLAGASNTGELFF

d_gene: .
abundance: many
v_gene: TRBV12-3/TRBV12-4
j_gene: TRBJ2-5
CDR3nt: TGTGCCAGCAGTTCCTCTCTCGGGGGACGAGAGACCCAGTACTTC
CDR3aa: CASSSSLGGRETQYF

d_gene: .
abundance: .
v_gene: TRBV10-2
j_gene: TRBJ2-3
CDR3nt: TGCGCCTGCAGTGGGCTCCGGGGGCGGAGGGCAGATACGCAGTATTTT
CDR3aa: CACSGLRGRRADTQYF

d_gene: TRBD1
abundance: .
v_gene: TRBV20-1
j_gene: TRBJ2-4
CDR3nt: TGCTGTGCCAGGGGACAGGGTTTGGTCTACAGCCAAAACATTCAGTACTTC
CDR3aa: CCARGQGLVYSQNIQYF

d_gene: .
abundance: .
v_gene: TRBV9
j_gene: TRBJ2-7
CDR3nt: TGTGCCAGCAGCCCTCGACCCAGGGGAACAGCCTACGAGCAGTACTTC
CDR3aa: CASSPRPRGTAYEQYF

d_gene: .
abundance: many
v_gene: TRBV5-1
j_gene: TRBJ2-3
CDR3nt: TGCGCCAGCAGCTTGGCCCTTCCAGGAGCGGGCACAGATACGCAGTATTTT
CDR3aa: CASSLALPGAGTDTQYF

d_gene: .
abundance: many
v_gene: TRBV7-2
j_gene: TRBJ2-1
CDR3nt: TGTGCCAGCAGCTCATTCCGGAGCTACAATGAGCAGTTCTTC
CDR3aa: CASSSFRSYNEQFF

d_gene: .
abundance: few
v_gene: TRBV2
j_gene: TRBJ2-1
CDR3nt: TGTGCCAGCAGGGCTGTGGCAGGCGGTGAGCAGTTCTTC
CDR3aa: CASRAVAGGEQFF

d_gene: TRBD1
abundance: many
v_gene: TRBV29-1
j_gene: TRBJ2-7
CDR3nt: TGCAGCGCCGGGACAGGGGTTTCCTACGAGCAGTACTTC
CDR3aa: CSAGTGVSYEQYF

d_gene: .
abundance: many
v_gene: TRBV29-1
j_gene: TRBJ1-1
CDR3nt: TGCAGCGTGGTGACAGTCAACACTGAAGCTTTCTTT
CDR3aa: CSVVTVNTEAFF

d_gene: .
abundance: many
v_gene: TRBV28
j_gene: TRBJ1-6
CDR3nt: TGTGCCAGCAGCCCTATACCCTCGTATAATTCACCCCTCCACTTT
CDR3aa: CASSPIPSYNSPLHF

d_gene: .
abundance: .
v_gene: TRBV19
j_gene: TRBJ2-7
CDR3nt: TGTGCCAGTAGTGTCGGCGGGTCAAGTTTCTACGAGCAGTACTTC
CDR3aa: CASSVGGSSFYEQYF

d_gene: .
abundance: many
v_gene: TRBV25-1
j_gene: TRBJ2-7
CDR3nt: TGTGCCAGCAGTGAAACAGGGTTTGGCTACGAGCAGTACTTC
CDR3aa: CASSETGFGYEQYF

d_gene: TRBD2
abundance: many
v_gene: TRBV4-2
j_gene: TRBJ2-5
CDR3nt: TGTGCCCAGCCCCAGCGGGGGGCAGAGACCCAGTACTTC
CDR3aa: CAQPQRGAETQYF

d_gene: .
abundance: many
v_gene: TRBV28
j_gene: TRBJ1-6
CDR3nt: TGTGCCAGCAGTTCCCTGACAGGAGAAAGGAGCTCCTATAATTCACCCCTCCACTTT
CDR3aa: CASSSLTGERSSYNSPLHF

d_gene: TRBD2
abundance: many
v_gene: TRBV29-1
j_gene: TRBJ2-1
CDR3nt: TGCAGCGGGGGGGGACTAGCGGGAGGGCCGAAACAGTTCTTC
CDR3aa: CSGGGLAGGPKQFF

d_gene: TRBD2
abundance: many
v_gene: TRBV20-1
j_gene: TRBJ2-3
CDR3nt: TGCAGTGCTACATCCTTCGGGGGGACAGATACGCAGTATTTT
CDR3aa: CSATSFGGTDTQYF

d_gene: .
abundance: many
v_gene: TRBV20-1
j_gene: TRBJ1-3
CDR3nt: TGCAGTGCTAGAGAGGGAGGGGCTGGAAACACCATATATTTT
CDR3aa: CSAREGGAGNTIYF

d_gene: .
abundance: many
v_gene: TRBV29-1
j_gene: TRBJ2-5
CDR3nt: TGCAGCGTTGAGACGCCTAGCGCCCCAGGGGCCCAGTACTTC
CDR3aa: CSVETPSAPGAQYF

d_gene: TRBD2
abundance: many
v_gene: TRBV20-1
j_gene: TRBJ2-5
CDR3nt: TGCAGTGCTAGAGATTATGCGGGAGTGGCGGAGACCCAGTACTTC
CDR3aa: CSARDYAGVAETQYF

d_gene: .
abundance: .
v_gene: TRBV19
j_gene: TRBJ1-5
CDR3nt: TGTGCCAGTAATCCAGGGGCTAGCAATCAGCCCCAGCATTTT
CDR3aa: CASNPGASNQPQHF

d_gene: .
abundance: many
v_gene: TRBV12-3/TRBV12-4
j_gene: TRBJ2-7
CDR3nt: TGTGCCAGCAGTCTCTTGGAGGGTCGGGAGCAGTACTTC
CDR3aa: CASSLLEGREQYF

d_gene: TRBD2
abundance: many
v_gene: TRBV6-1
j_gene: TRBJ2-7
CDR3nt: TGTGCCAGCAGTGAAGTACCTAGCGGGAAATACGAGCAGTACTTC
CDR3aa: CASSEVPSGKYEQYF

d_gene: TRBD1
abundance: many
v_gene: TRBV30
j_gene: TRBJ2-3
CDR3nt: TGTGCCTGGAGACTCAGACAGGGGGCTTCGCAGTATTTT
CDR3aa: CAWRLRQGASQYF

d_gene: TRBD1
abundance: many
v_gene: TRBV12-3/TRBV12-4
j_gene: TRBJ1-1
CDR3nt: TGTGCCAGCAGGACTACAGGGGAGATTGAAGCTTTCTTT
CDR3aa: CASRTTGEIEAFF

d_gene: .
abundance: many
v_gene: TRBV29-1
j_gene: TRBJ2-3
CDR3nt: TGCAGCGTCTGGGACTCGCCCTCAGATACGCAGTATTTT
CDR3aa: CSVWDSPSDTQYF

d_gene: .
abundance: many
v_gene: TRBV7-2
j_gene: TRBJ2-2
CDR3nt: TGTGCCAGCAGCCAAAAACGTGCGGGCGGGAACACCGGGGAGCTGTTTTTT
CDR3aa: CASSQKRAGGNTGELFF